This record covers a single T cell receptor beta chain. Its antigen is currently unknown. Assay: immunoSEQ multiplex PCR; the TCRdb copy retains only in-frame clones and omits some. The sample contains about 36,000 clones, 80% of which appear only once. The time point here: week 11, during vaccination. The vaccine gave 300 ug of a 20-mer mutant IDH1 peptide subcutaneously per dose. The donors had new WHO grade 3 or 4 astrocytomas; these were IDH1-mutant and ATRX-lost. Germline CDR1 is ENHRY and CDR2 is SYGVKD. The ends were cut back, 3 bases at V and 5 bases at J, with 10 bases in the middle. The CDR3 sequence is 13 residues long. This sample is drawn from a study of a mutant IDH1 vaccine in newly diagnosed glioma. Overall study: The patients were given eight vaccinations, one each in weeks 1, 3, 5, 7, 11, 15, 19 and 23. Patients' prior therapy spanned radiotherapy, temozolomide, or both; most underwent both. Study-level points and caveats: Pseudoprogression appears to have had no connection to changes in top peripheral T cell clonotypes.

The sample in question was peripheral blood mononuclear cells (PBMCs), obtained from a glioma patient whose treatment included an IDH1 peptide vaccine. This TCR was sampled from a woman younger than 45 with glioma. Some clones in this sample may be carry-over from other donors' samples. The V and J genes are TRBV10-3 and TRBJ1-2; D remains ambiguous. For the CDR3, the DNA is TGTGCCATCAGTGATGCGGACGCTTATGGCTACACCTTC. Translating gives CAISDADAYGYTF.